This T cell receptor beta chain was obtained from a study of T cells in Graves' hyperthyroidism and ophthalmopathy (dated by TCRdb to between 2019 and 2020). In terms of the full investigation: To identify TCR V-J signatures that set the groups apart, the researchers used a discovery cohort of more than 95 patients, made up of 40 to 45 with Graves' ophthalmopathy and about 59 with stable Graves' hyperthyroidism. Prospective prediction of ophthalmopathy was tested in an independent validation cohort of approximately 19 hyperthyroidism patients and 17 patients who later progressed to ophthalmopathy. The roughly 94 discovery patients were randomly divided into training and test sets at a 7:3 ratio. Thyroid tissue and blood T-cell repertoires from more than five Graves' hyperthyroidism patients were also compared in the study. After sampling, hyperthyroidism patients received methimazole starting at 30 mg daily, and ophthalmopathy patients received high-dose intravenous methylprednisolone. The paper describes TCR Vbeta CDR3 sequencing of about 140 peripheral blood samples, made up of about 40 ophthalmopathy patients, around 73 hyperthyroidism patients and roughly 17 progressor patients.

Here is what the overall study found, with its caveats: Sample size was not statistically predetermined, and investigators were not blinded to group allocation. Most expanded thyroid clonotypes (frequency above 0.001) were also detected in blood, suggesting blood repertoires may reflect thyroid immune responses. In validation, the model predicted progression to ophthalmopathy a median of roughly 6.5 months before onset, with approximately 71% sensitivity and roughly 73% specificity. Ophthalmopathy was separated from stable hyperthyroidism by a 13 V-J signature model, with roughly 88% sensitivity and roughly 81% specificity obtained in cross-validation and 80%/75% obtained in testing.

Stable Graves' hyperthyroidism was defined as the absence of progression to ophthalmopathy over 18 months of follow-up. The hyperthyroidism patients were between 18 and 65 years old and newly diagnosed, with a disease duration of less than 2 months. The study excluded patients with uncontrolled infections, other autoimmune diseases, pregnancy or lactation. Clinical symptoms, serum thyroxine and TRAb, thyroid ultrasound, and orbital computed tomography formed the basis for the diagnoses. Trizol reagent was used to extract total RNA, and RNA quality was then checked on an Agilent 2100 Bioanalyzer. Turning to this clonotype: Its recognized antigen is unknown. Being one base from a much bigger clone, this may be a read error.

In the germline V gene (reference sequence), CDR1 corresponds to LNHNV and CDR2 to YYDKDF. The CDR3 numbers 16 residues from cysteine through phenylalanine. Only CDR3 DNA remains: 48 bases, in frame from the first base. Cut back by 5 bases and 5 bases, the V and J ends lie 21 bases apart. TCR beta CDR3 regions were amplified from RNA transcripts. For the first round of RT-PCR on the TCR CDR3, the HTBI primer set was used together with the Qiagen OneStep RT-PCR kit. The libraries were constructed in a second round of multiplex PCR and then size-selected and purified. Sequencing of the libraries was done on an Illumina HiSeq2000 using paired-end 100 bp reads. Turning to the authors' computational methods: Raw data were processed with SOAPnuke, discarding reads with adapters, uncalled bases, mean Phred below 15, or no exact constant-primer or identifier match. COPE v1.2.5 was used to merge the high-quality paired reads, and each unique nucleotide sequence was defined as a clonotype. Clonotypes were aligned to IMGT TRBV, TRBD and TRBJ reference segments using MiTCR v1.1. Analysis was restricted to V-J combinations with a frequency above 0.0001, which covered approximately 99% of repertoires. The TCS score was defined as F50 (clonal expansion) divided by E x V (chaos), with BLOSUM62-based TCRdist calculated between CDR3 peptides within each V-J. Welch's t-statistics and random forest reduced some 510 V-J features to 13, which were used in a naive Bayes classifier (R e1071). TCRdb cleaned the public reads at Q25 with fastp, built clones with MiXCR and kept in-frame beta chains. Under each unique CDR3 protein, matching rows form one entry showing the most common genes and DNA. These V and J calls originate from TCRdb's pipeline instead of the authors' own analysis. The sample includes a few hundred thousand distinct CDR3 sequences, with around 42% observed a single time. The ten largest clones represent roughly 8.2% of the sample.

Recombination connected TRBV15 to TRBJ1-1; a tentative D match to TRBD1 spans 6 bases. Sequenced material: peripheral blood or thyroid tissue (not recorded which). The clonotype originates from a woman younger than 30 with Graves' hyperthyroidism. Donor details come from another sample of the same person, matched by shared clones. In nucleotides, the sequence is TGTGCCACCAGCCGCCGCGGTACAGGGTGGGGGACTGAAGCTTTCTTT. The encoded protein is CATSRRGTGWGTEAFF.